This TCR beta chain was captured in a study of CD8+ T cells in alopecia areata. Across the study: Grafts of skin from C3H/HeJ donors aged roughly 6-12 months with spontaneous alopecia went to female C3H/HeJ mice aged about 6-10 weeks.

Germline CDR1 reads NSQYPW; CDR2 reads LRSPGD (reference sequence). The CDR3 runs 16 residues. The V and J ends lost 0 bases and 4 bases, in that order; junction bases with no gene match: 1. Once RNA had been extracted, it was reverse transcribed into cDNA to act as the sequencing template. TCRdb's table, derived via immunoSEQ multiplex PCR, lists solely in-frame clones and lacks some. The sample shows 200,000 to 300,000 clones, none of them appearing just once. Study conclusions and caveats: Normal skin's resident alphabeta T cells are sequenced alongside lesional scalp T cells.

A word on this clone: Its antigen is undetermined. Gene names are the mouse ones. The CDR3 end is not reached by the read, which stops 4 residues before it; the germline J gene fills it in. This same CDR3 is encoded by further DNA sequences in the sample.

The study sorted pooled cutaneous lymph node cells by CD4, CD8alpha, NKG2D, NKG2ACE and other markers. This sequence originates from a C3H/HeJ mouse with alopecia areata. The MHC haplotype of the strain is H2-k. Material: CD4+ T cells sorted from a lymph node. The rearrangement uses TRBV1 and TRBJ2-1; 12 bases are shared with TRBD2. This chain's CDR3 is CTCSAEGTGGYAEQFF. Incomplete CDR3 DNA: TGCACCTGCAGTGCAGAAGGGACTGGGGGGTATGCT.